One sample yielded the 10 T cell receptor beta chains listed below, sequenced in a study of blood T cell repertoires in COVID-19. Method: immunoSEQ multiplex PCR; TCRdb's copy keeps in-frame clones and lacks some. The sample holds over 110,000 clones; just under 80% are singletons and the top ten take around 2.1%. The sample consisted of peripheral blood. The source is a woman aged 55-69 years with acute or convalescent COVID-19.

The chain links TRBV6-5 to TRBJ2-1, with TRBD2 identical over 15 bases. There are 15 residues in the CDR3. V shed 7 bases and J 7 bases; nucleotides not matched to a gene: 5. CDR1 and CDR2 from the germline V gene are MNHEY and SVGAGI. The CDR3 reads CASKGTSGRLNEQFF. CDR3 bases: TGTGCCAGCAAAGGGACTAGCGGGAGGTTAAATGAGCAGTTCTTC.

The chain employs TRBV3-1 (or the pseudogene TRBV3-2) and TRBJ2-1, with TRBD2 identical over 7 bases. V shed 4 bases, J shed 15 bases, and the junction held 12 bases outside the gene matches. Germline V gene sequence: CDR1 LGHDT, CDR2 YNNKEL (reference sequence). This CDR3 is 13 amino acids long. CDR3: CASSPSFGGRMFF. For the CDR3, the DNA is TGTGCCAGCAGCCCATCTTTCGGCGGGAGAATGTTCTTC.

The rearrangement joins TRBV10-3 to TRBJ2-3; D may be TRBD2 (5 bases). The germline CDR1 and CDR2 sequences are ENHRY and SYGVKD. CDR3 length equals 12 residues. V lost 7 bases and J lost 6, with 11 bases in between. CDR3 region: CAIKLEGDTQYF. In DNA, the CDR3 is TGTGCCATCAAACTAGAAGGGGATACGCAGTATTTT.

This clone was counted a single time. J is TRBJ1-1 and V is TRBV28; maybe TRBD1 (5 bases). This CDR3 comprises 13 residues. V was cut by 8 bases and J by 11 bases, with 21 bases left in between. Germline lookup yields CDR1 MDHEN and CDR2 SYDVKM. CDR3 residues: CASFIPGPLGAFF. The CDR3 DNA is TGTGCCAGCTTCATACCAGGGCCCCTCGGGGCTTTCTTT.

CDR3 DNA: TGTGCCAGCAGCCGGACAGCCAGCGTATCGAACACTGAAGCTTTCTTT. It yields the protein CASSRTASVSNTEAFF. V usage is TRBV2 and J usage is TRBJ1-1, with D tentatively TRBD1 (6 bases). Per the germline V gene, CDR1 is SNHLY and CDR2 is FYNNEI. The CDR3 covers 16 residues. V gave up 6 bases and J gave up 1 base, with 18 bases separating them.

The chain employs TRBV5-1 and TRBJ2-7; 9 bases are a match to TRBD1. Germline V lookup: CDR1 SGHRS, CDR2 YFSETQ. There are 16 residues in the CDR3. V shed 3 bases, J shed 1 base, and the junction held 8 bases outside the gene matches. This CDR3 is CASSYNAGTGSYEQYF. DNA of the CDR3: TGCGCCAGCAGCTATAATGCCGGGACAGGGTCCTACGAGCAGTACTTC.

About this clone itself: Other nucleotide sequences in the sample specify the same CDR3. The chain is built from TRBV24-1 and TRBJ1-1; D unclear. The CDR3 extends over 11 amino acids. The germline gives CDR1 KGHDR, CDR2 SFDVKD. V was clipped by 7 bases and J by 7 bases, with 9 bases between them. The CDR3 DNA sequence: TGTGCCACCAGACGGGGAGATGAAGCTTTCTTT. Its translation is CATRRGDEAFF.

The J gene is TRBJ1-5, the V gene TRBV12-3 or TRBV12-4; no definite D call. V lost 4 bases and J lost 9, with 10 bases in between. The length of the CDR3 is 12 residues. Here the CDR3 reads CASSYPEGPQHF. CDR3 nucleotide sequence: TGTGCCAGCAGTTATCCCGAGGGGCCCCAGCATTTT.

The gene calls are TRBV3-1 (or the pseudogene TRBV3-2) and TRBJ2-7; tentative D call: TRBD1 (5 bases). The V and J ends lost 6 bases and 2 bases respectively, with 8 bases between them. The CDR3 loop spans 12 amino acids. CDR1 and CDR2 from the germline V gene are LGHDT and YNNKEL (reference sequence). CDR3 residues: CASSDRTYEQYF. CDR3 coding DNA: TGTGCCAGCAGTGACAGAACCTACGAGCAGTACTTC.

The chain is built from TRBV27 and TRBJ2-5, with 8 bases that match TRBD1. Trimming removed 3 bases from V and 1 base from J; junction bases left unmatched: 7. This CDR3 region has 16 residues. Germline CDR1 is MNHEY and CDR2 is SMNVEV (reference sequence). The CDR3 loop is CASSLLIGTGQETQYF. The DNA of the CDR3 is TGTGCCAGCAGTTTGCTGATTGGGACAGGCCAAGAGACCCAGTACTTC.